This is a list of T cell receptor beta chains from one sample in a study of blood T cell repertoires in COVID-19. TCRdb's copy holds only in-frame clones and misses some; the assay was immunoSEQ multiplex PCR. The sample holds some 460,000 clones, roughly 91% seen once. The sequenced material came from peripheral blood. These receptors were taken from a woman in her twenties or thirties with acute or convalescent COVID-19. Both conserved end residues are part of each CDR3. The D gene is left open where the match is weak. Clone sizes are given selectively: once, few, many, or a class where the clone is expanded.

clone size | J gene | D gene | V gene | CDR3 protein | CDR3 DNA
- | TRBJ1-4 | TRBD1 | TRBV7-6 | CASSSATGSNEKLFF | TGTGCCAGCAGCTCAGCGACAGGGTCTAATGAAAAACTGTTTTTT
- | TRBJ1-1 | - | TRBV2 | CASTERQSTFF | TGTGCCAGCACCGAGCGCCAGTCAACTTTCTTT
- | TRBJ1-1 | - | TRBV9 | CASSVEGQFPDEAFF | TGTGCCAGCAGCGTCGAGGGACAATTTCCCGATGAAGCTTTCTTT
- | TRBJ2-3 | TRBD2 | TRBV6-6 | CASSLLAGFTDTQYF | TGTGCCAGCAGTCTTCTAGCGGGGTTCACAGATACGCAGTATTTT
- | TRBJ1-1 | - | TRBV18 | CASSPGQRGTEAFF | TGTGCCAGCTCACCAGGTCAGAGGGGGACTGAAGCTTTCTTT
- | TRBJ1-2 | - | TRBV20-1 | CSASAGFGYGYTF | TGCAGTGCTAGTGCAGGGTTCGGCTATGGCTACACCTTC
- | TRBJ2-1 | TRBD2 | TRBV28 | CASSTTSGLYNEQFF | TGTGCCAGCAGTACGACTAGCGGACTTTACAATGAGCAGTTCTTC
- | TRBJ2-1 | TRBD2 | TRBV11-2 | CASSPRLAGEWNEQFF | TGTGCCAGCAGCCCCCGCTTAGCGGGGGAATGGAATGAGCAGTTCTTC
- | TRBJ2-6 | - | TRBV7-3 | CASSSAGYGANVLTF | TGTGCCAGCAGCTCTGCAGGGTATGGGGCCAACGTCCTGACTTTC
few | TRBJ1-5 | - | TRBV9 | CASSVIRSRAGIIQPQHF | TGTGCCAGCAGCGTAATTCGTTCTAGGGCAGGGATAATCCAGCCCCAGCATTTT
- | TRBJ2-2 | TRBD2 | TRBV7-3 | CASSLGAGGTNTGELFF | TGTGCCAGCAGCTTAGGCGCGGGGGGCACGAACACCGGGGAGCTGTTTTTT
- | TRBJ2-2 | TRBD2 | TRBV9 | CASSVPPPGGGTGELFF | TGTGCCAGCAGCGTCCCCCCCCCGGGGGGAGGGACCGGGGAGCTGTTTTTT
- | TRBJ1-6 | - | TRBV6-5 | CASSYEDSRNSPLHF | TGTGCCAGCAGTTACGAGGACAGCCGAAATTCACCCCTCCACTTT
once | TRBJ2-3 | TRBD2 | TRBV5-1 | CASATSGGLGDTQYF | TGCGCCAGCGCGACTAGCGGGGGGTTAGGAGATACGCAGTATTTT
- | TRBJ2-7 | TRBD1 | TRBV28 | CASSDRDSAYEQYF | TGTGCCAGCAGTGATCGGGACAGTGCCTACGAGCAGTACTTC
- | TRBJ1-2 | TRBD1 | TRBV7-9 | CASSLAYGDSLYGYTF | TGTGCCAGCAGCTTAGCATACGGGGACAGCCTCTATGGCTACACCTTC
few | TRBJ2-7 | - | TRBV14 | CASSDGGLQSSYEQYF | TGTGCCAGCAGTGACGGAGGGTTACAAAGCTCCTACGAGCAGTACTTC
- | TRBJ2-6 | - | TRBV10-2 | CASSEKGASGANVLTF | TGCGCCAGCAGTGAGAAAGGGGCCTCTGGGGCCAACGTCCTGACTTTC
- | TRBJ2-5 | - | TRBV18 | CASSPQGNQETQYF | TGTGCCAGCTCGCCGCAGGGGAACCAAGAGACCCAGTACTTC
- | TRBJ2-1 | - | TRBV15 | CASDKDRRYNEQFF | TGTGCCTCCGACAAGGACAGACGGTACAATGAGCAGTTCTTC
few | TRBJ1-2 | TRBD1 | TRBV2 | CASSEGTGYGYTF | TGTGCCAGCAGTGAAGGGACAGGCTATGGCTACACCTTC
- | TRBJ2-3 | - | TRBV7-3 | CASSFRGVPLDTQYF | TGTGCCAGCAGCTTCCGAGGAGTCCCTTTGGATACGCAGTATTTT
- | TRBJ1-6 | TRBD1 | TRBV15 | CATSRGQGASSPLHF | TGTGCCACCAGCAGGGGACAGGGGGCGAGTTCACCCCTCCACTTT
- | TRBJ1-5 | - | TRBV10-3 | CAISDSVTRDQPQHF | TGTGCCATCAGTGATTCTGTAACTAGGGATCAGCCCCAGCATTTT
- | TRBJ2-1 | TRBD2 | TRBV7-3 | CASSSTSGGAYNEQFF | TGTGCCAGCAGCTCGACTAGCGGGGGCGCCTACAATGAGCAGTTCTTC